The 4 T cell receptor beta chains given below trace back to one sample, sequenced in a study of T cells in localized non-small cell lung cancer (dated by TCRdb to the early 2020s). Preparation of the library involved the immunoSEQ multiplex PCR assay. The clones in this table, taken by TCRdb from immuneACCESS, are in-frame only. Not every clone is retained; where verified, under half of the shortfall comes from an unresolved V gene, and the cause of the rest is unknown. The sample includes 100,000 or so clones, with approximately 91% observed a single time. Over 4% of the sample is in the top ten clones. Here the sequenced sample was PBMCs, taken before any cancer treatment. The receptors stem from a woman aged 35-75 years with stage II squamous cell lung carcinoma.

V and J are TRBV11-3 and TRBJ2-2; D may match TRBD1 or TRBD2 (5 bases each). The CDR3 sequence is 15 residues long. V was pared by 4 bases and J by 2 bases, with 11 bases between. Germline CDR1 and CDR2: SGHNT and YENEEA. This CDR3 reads CASSSGTVNTGELFF. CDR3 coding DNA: TGTGCCAGCAGCTCCGGGACGGTCAACACCGGGGAGCTGTTTTTT. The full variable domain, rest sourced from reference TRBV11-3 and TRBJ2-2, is EAGVVQSPRYKIIEKKQPVAFWCNPISGHNTLYWYLQNLGQGPELLIRYENEEAVDDSQLPKDRFSAERLKGVDSTLKIQPAELGDSAVYLCASSSGTVNTGELFFGEGSRLTVL.

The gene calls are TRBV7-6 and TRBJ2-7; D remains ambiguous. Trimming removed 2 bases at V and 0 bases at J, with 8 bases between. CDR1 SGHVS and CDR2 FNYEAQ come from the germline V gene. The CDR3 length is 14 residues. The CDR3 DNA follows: TGTGCCAGCAGCTTAAACCCGAGCTCCTACGAGCAGTACTTC. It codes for CASSLNPSSYEQYF.

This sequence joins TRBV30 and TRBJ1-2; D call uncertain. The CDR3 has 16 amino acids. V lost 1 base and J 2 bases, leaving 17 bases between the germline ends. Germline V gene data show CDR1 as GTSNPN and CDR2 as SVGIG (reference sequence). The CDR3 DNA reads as TGTGCCTGGAGTGACCCCTTTCTCGGGGTAAACTATGGCTACACCTTC. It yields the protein CAWSDPFLGVNYGYTF.

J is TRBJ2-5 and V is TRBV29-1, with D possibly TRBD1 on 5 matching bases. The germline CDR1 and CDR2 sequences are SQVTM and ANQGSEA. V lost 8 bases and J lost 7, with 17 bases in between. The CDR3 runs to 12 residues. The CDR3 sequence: CSSKVGQGTQYF. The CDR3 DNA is TGCAGCTCGAAGGTGGGGCAGGGGACCCAGTACTTC.